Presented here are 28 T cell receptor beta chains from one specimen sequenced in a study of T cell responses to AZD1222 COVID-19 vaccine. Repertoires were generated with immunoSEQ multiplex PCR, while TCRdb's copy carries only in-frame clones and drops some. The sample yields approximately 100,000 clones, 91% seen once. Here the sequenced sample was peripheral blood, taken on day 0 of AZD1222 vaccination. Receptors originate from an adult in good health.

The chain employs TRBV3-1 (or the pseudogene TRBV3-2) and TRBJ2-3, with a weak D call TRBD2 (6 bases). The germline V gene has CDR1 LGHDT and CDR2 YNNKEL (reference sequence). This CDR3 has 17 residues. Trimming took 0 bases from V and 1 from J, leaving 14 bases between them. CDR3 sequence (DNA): TGTGCCAGCAGCCAAGATTATTTGGGGGAGGGCACAGATACGCAGTATTTT. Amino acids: CASSQDYLGEGTDTQYF.

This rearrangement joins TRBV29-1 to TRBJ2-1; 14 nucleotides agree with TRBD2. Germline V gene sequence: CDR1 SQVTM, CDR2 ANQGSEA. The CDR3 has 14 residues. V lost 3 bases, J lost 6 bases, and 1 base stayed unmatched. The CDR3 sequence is CSVEGLAGVNEQFF. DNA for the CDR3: TGCAGCGTTGAGGGACTAGCGGGAGTCAATGAGCAGTTCTTC.

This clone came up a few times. The CDR3 region is CASSPSERNEQFF. The CDR3 DNA follows: TGTGCCAGCAGCCCCTCGGAACGGAATGAGCAGTTCTTC. The chain combines TRBV12-3 or TRBV12-4 with TRBJ2-1, with D uncertain. There are 13 residues in the CDR3. Deletions cut 6 bases from V and 7 bases from J, with 13 bases between.

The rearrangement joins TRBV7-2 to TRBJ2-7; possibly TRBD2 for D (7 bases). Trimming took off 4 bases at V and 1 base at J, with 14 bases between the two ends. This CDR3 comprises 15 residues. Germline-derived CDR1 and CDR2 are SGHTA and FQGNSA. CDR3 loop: CASSSRGGGSYEQYF. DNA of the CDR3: TGTGCCAGCAGCTCCAGGGGCGGGGGTTCCTACGAGCAGTACTTC.

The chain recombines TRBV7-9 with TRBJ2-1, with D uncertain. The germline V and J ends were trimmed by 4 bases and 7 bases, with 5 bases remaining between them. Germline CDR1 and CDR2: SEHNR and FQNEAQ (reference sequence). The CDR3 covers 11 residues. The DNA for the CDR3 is TGTGCCAGCAGCTCTGGGAATGAGCAGTTCTTC. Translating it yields CASSSGNEQFF.

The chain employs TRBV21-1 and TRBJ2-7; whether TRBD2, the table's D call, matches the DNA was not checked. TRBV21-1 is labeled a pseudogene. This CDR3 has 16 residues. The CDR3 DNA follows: TGTGCCAGCAGCAAAGTTGCGACTAGCGGGAGAAGAGAGCAGTACTTC. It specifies CASSKVATSGRREQYF.

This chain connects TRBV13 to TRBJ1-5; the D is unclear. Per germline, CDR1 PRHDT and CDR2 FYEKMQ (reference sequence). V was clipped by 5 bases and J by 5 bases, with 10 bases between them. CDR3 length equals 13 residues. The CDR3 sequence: CASSHSNDQPQHF. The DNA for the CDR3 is TGTGCCAGCAGCCACAGTAATGATCAGCCCCAGCATTTT.

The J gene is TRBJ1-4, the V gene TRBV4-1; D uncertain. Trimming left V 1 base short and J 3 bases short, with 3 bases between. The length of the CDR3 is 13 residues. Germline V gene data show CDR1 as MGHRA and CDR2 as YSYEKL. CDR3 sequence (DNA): TGCGCCAGCAGCCAAGCCCCTAATGAAAAACTGTTTTTT. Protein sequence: CASSQAPNEKLFF.

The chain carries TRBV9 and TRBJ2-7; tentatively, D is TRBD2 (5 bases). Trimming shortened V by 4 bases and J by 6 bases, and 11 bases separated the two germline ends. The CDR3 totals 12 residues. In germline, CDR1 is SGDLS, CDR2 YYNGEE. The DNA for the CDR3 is TGTGCCAGCAGCCGGGATACTAGCGAGCAGTACTTC. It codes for CASSRDTSEQYF.

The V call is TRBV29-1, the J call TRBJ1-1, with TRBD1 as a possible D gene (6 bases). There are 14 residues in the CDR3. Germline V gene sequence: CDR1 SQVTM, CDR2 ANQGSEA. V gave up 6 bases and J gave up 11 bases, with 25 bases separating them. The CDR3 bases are TGCAGCGTCGGGGCCTCCGGGACCCAGGGGTTGGCTTTCTTT. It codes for CSVGASGTQGLAFF.

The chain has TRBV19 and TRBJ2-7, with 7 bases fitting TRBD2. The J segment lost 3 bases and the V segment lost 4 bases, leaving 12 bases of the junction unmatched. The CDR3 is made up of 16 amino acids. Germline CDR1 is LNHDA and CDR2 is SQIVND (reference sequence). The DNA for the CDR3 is TGTGCCAGTAGTACCCATCCGGGACTAACCGTCTACGAGCAGTACTTC. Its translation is CASSTHPGLTVYEQYF. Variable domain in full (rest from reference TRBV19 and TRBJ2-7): DGGITQSPKYLFRKEGQNVTLSCEQNLNHDAMYWYRQDPGQGLRLIYYSQIVNDFQKGDIAEGYSVSREKKESFPLTVTSAQKNPTAFYLCASSTHPGLTVYEQYFGPGTRLTVT.

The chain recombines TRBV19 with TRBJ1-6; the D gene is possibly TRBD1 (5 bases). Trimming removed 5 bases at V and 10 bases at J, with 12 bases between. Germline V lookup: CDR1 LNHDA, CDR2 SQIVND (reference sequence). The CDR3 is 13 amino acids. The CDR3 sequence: CASSPGLGSPLHF. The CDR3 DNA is TGTGCCAGTAGTCCGGGGCTTGGGTCACCCCTCCACTTT.

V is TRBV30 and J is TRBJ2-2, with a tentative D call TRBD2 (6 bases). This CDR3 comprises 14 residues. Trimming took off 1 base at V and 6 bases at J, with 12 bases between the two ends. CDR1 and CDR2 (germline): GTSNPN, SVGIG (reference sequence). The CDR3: CAWSGYWGAGELFF. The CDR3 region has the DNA TGTGCCTGGAGTGGATACTGGGGGGCCGGGGAGCTGTTTTTT.

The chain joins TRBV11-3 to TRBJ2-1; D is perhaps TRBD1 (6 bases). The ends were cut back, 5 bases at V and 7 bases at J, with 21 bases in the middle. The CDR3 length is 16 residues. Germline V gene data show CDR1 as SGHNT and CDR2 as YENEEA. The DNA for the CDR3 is TGTGCCAGCAGCGCCCAGGGGCAGGGGAGCTATAATGAGCAGTTCTTC. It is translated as CASSAQGQGSYNEQFF.

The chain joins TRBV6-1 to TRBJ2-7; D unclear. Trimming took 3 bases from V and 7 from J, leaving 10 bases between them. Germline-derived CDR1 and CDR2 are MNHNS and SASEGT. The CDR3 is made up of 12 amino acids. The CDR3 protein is CASSDRLGEQYF. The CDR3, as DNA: TGTGCCAGCAGTGACAGACTGGGGGAGCAGTACTTC.

CDR3 in amino acids: CASSVDQGGYGYTF. CDR3 in DNA: TGTGCCAGCAGCGTAGATCAGGGGGGCTATGGCTACACCTTC. The chain carries TRBV9 and TRBJ1-2; the match to TRBD1 covers 7 bases. The trim removed 0 bases at V and 4 bases at J, leaving 3 bases unmatched. CDR1 is SGDLS, CDR2 YYNGEE, per germline. The CDR3 is made up of 14 amino acids. The entire variable domain, with the rest obtained from reference TRBV9 and TRBJ1-2, is as follows: DSGVTQTPKHLITATGQRVTLRCSPRSGDLSVYWYQQSLDQGLQFLIQYYNGEERAKGNILERFSAQQFPDLHSELNLSSLELGDSALYFCASSVDQGGYGYTFGSGTRLTVV.

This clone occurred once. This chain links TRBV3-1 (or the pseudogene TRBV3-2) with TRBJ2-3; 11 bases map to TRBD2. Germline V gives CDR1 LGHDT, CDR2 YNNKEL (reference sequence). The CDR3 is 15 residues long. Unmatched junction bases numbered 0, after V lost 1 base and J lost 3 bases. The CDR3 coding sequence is TGTGCCAGCAGCCAAGCTAGCGGGAGGACAGATACGCAGTATTTT. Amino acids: CASSQASGRTDTQYF.

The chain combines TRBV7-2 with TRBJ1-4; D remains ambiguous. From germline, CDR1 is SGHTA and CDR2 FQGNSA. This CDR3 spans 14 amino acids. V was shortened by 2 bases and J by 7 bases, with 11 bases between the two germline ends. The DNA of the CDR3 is TGTGCCAGCAGCTTATCCGGGTGGGGTGAAAAACTGTTTTTT. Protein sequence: CASSLSGWGEKLFF.

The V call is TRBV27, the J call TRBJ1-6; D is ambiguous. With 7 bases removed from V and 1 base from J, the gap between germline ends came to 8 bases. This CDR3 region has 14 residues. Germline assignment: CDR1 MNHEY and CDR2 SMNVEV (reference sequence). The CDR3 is CASKPGSYNSPLHF. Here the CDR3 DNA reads TGTGCCAGCAAACCGGGGTCCTATAATTCACCCCTCCACTTT.

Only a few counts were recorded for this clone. In DNA form, the CDR3 reads TGTGCCAGCAGTTTGGCAGATACGCAGTATTTT. This sequence encodes CASSLADTQYF. This rearrangement joins TRBV7-3 to TRBJ2-3; no firm D call. Trimming took 6 bases from V and 4 from J, leaving 5 bases between them. The CDR3 is 11 residues long. Germline V gives CDR1 SGHTA, CDR2 FQGTGA.

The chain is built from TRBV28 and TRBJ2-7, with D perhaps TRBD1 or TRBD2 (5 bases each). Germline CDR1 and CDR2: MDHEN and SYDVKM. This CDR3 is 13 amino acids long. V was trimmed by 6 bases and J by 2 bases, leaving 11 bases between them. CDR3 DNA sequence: TGTGCCAGCAGGACTCGAGGGGCCTACGAGCAGTACTTC. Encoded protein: CASRTRGAYEQYF.

CDR3 protein: CASSQAGAADEQFF. The CDR3 nucleotides read TGTGCCAGCAGCCAGGCGGGAGCCGCCGATGAGCAGTTCTTC. The chain employs TRBV3-1 (or the pseudogene TRBV3-2) and TRBJ2-1, with TRBD2 matching 7 bases. V shed 3 bases, J shed 8 bases, and the junction held 7 bases outside the gene matches. The germline CDR1 and CDR2 sequences are LGHDT and YNNKEL (reference sequence). CDR3 length: 14 amino acids.

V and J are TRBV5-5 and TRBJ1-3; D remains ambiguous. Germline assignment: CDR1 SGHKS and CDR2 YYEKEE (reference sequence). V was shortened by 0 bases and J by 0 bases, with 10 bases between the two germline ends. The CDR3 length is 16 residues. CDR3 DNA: TGTGCCAGCAGCTTGGTGGGCTACTACTCTGGAAACACCATATATTTT. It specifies CASSLVGYYSGNTIYF.

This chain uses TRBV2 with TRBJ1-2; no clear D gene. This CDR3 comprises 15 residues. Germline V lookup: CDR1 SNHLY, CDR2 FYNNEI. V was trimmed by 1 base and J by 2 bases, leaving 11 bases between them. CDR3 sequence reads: CASSEDGPSNYGYTF. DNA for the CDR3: TGTGCCAGCAGTGAAGACGGACCCTCCAACTATGGCTACACCTTC.

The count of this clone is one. The CDR3 region has the DNA TGTGCCAGCAGCTCCTTCGAGGGACAGGGGCAGCATGAGCAGTTCTTC. Translated, it gives CASSSFEGQGQHEQFF. The chain couples TRBV11-2 to TRBJ2-1; 10 nucleotides match TRBD1. The germline V gene encodes CDR1 SGHAT and CDR2 FQNNGV. The CDR3 has 16 amino acids. V was clipped by 4 bases and J by 8 bases; unmatched bases: 11.

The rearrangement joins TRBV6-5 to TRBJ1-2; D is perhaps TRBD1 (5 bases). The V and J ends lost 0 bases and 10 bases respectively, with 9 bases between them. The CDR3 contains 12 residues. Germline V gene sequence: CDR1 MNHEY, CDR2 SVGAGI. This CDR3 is CASSYSGGDYTF. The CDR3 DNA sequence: TGTGCCAGCAGTTACTCGGGGGGTGACTACACCTTC.

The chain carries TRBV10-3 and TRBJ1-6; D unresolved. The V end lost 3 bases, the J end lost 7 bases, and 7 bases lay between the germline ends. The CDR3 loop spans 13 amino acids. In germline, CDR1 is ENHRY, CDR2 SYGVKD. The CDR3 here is CAISEQLNSPLHF. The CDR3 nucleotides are TGTGCCATCAGTGAACAGTTAAATTCACCCCTCCACTTT.

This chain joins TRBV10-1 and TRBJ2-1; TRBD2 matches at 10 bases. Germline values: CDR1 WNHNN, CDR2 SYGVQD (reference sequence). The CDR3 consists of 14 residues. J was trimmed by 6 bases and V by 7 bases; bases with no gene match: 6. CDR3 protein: CASKSGRAANEQFF. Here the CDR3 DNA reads TGCGCCAGCAAAAGCGGGAGGGCCGCCAATGAGCAGTTCTTC.